A selection of T cell receptor beta chains follows, all from one sample in a study of cytomegalovirus exposure and HLA in healthy donors. Measured with immunoSEQ multiplex PCR; TCRdb has only the in-frame clones, and not every one. The sample consists of some 150,000 clones, around 80% of them appearing once. Sequencing used PBMCs. The source of these receptors is a female donor in good health and CMV-seropositive. CDR3s include the opening cysteine and the closing phenylalanine or tryptophan. The order of the fields is V gene, D gene, J gene, clone size, CDR3 DNA, CDR3 protein. A D gene is named only where the DNA matches it firmly. Rows give clone size only sometimes, using once, few, many, or a class for an expanded clone.

V: TRBV6-1; D: TRBD1; J: TRBJ2-3; size: once; DNA: TGTGCCAGCAGTGATTTAGGACAGGGGACTAGCACAGATACGCAGTATTTT; CDR3: CASSDLGQGTSTDTQYF
V: TRBV7-2; D: TRBD2; J: TRBJ2-1; size: -; DNA: TGTGCCAGCAGCTTAGTTGCGGGAGACAATGAGCAGTTCTTC; CDR3: CASSLVAGDNEQFF
V: TRBV5-7; D: -; J: TRBJ1-5; size: -; DNA: TGTGCCAGCAGCCCCCGGAGGCAGCCCCAGCATTTT; CDR3: CASSPRRQPQHF
V: TRBV12-5; D: -; J: TRBJ2-5; size: -; DNA: TGTGCTAGTGGTTTGGGGTCAGGGGAAGAGACCCAGTACTTC; CDR3: CASGLGSGEETQYF
V: TRBV2; D: -; J: TRBJ1-5; size: -; DNA: TGTGCCAGCAGTAGACAGTATAGCAATCAGCCCCAGCATTTT; CDR3: CASSRQYSNQPQHF
V: TRBV18; D: -; J: TRBJ2-5; size: -; DNA: TGTGCCAGCTCACCCCGGGAAGAGACCCAGTACTTC; CDR3: CASSPREETQYF
V: TRBV7-3; D: TRBD2; J: TRBJ2-3; size: -; DNA: TGTGCCAGCAGCCGGGGACTAGCGGGCACAGATACGCAGTATTTT; CDR3: CASSRGLAGTDTQYF
V: TRBV9; D: TRBD1; J: TRBJ2-2; size: -; DNA: TGTGCCAGCAGCGCCGGACAGGGCGGGAACACCGGGGAGCTGTTTTTT; CDR3: CASSAGQGGNTGELFF
V: TRBV6-5; D: -; J: TRBJ1-2; size: -; DNA: TGTGCCAGCAGTACTGACAGAAAAGGCTACACCTTC; CDR3: CASSTDRKGYTF
V: TRBV7-3; D: -; J: TRBJ2-1; size: -; DNA: TGTGCCAGCAGCCCCCGACTAAGGGACAATGAGCAGTTCTTC; CDR3: CASSPRLRDNEQFF
V: TRBV5-1; D: TRBD1; J: TRBJ2-3; size: once; DNA: TGCGCCAGCAGCTCGGACAGGCCAGATACGCAGTATTTT; CDR3: CASSSDRPDTQYF
V: TRBV6-1; D: -; J: TRBJ1-5; size: -; DNA: TGTGCCAGCAGTGAAGCGACAGGAGGTCAGCCCCAGCATTTT; CDR3: CASSEATGGQPQHF
V: TRBV27; D: -; J: TRBJ1-2; size: once; DNA: TGTGCCAGCCGAGTGGGGGCAGATGGCTACACCTTC; CDR3: CASRVGADGYTF
V: TRBV25-1; D: TRBD2; J: TRBJ2-3; size: -; DNA: TGTGCCAGCGGAGCTAGCGGGGGGACAGATACGCAGTATTTT; CDR3: CASGASGGTDTQYF
V: TRBV30; D: TRBD1; J: TRBJ1-4; size: -; DNA: TGTGCCTGGAGTGGGACAGGGTACGGAAAACTGTTTTTT; CDR3: CAWSGTGYGKLFF
V: TRBV9; D: -; J: TRBJ1-3; size: -; DNA: TGTGCCAGCAGCGCCCAGAACTCTGGAAACACCATATATTTT; CDR3: CASSAQNSGNTIYF
V: TRBV15; D: -; J: TRBJ1-2; size: -; DNA: TGTGCCACCAGCAGAGCGCATATTGAGGGCTACACCTTC; CDR3: CATSRAHIEGYTF
V: TRBV29-1; D: TRBD1; J: TRBJ2-7; size: -; DNA: TGCAGCGTTGTTACAGGGGGCCGGTACGAGCAGTACTTC; CDR3: CSVVTGGRYEQYF
V: TRBV6-1; D: -; J: TRBJ1-5; size: -; DNA: TGTGCCAGCAGTGACCAGACAGTTAGCAATCAGCCCCAGCATTTT; CDR3: CASSDQTVSNQPQHF
V: TRBV2; D: TRBD1; J: TRBJ1-5; size: -; DNA: TGTGCCAGCAATGGCGGGACAGGGCCGGGTCAGCCCCAGCATTTT; CDR3: CASNGGTGPGQPQHF
V: TRBV27; D: TRBD2; J: TRBJ2-7; size: -; DNA: TGTGCCAGCGGCGAAGCGGGAGTCTACGAGCAGTACTTC; CDR3: CASGEAGVYEQYF
V: TRBV29-1; D: TRBD1; J: TRBJ2-7; size: once; DNA: TGCAGCGTACGACAGGGGGCAGGGTACGAGCAGTACTTC; CDR3: CSVRQGAGYEQYF
V: TRBV30; D: TRBD1; J: TRBJ1-6; size: -; DNA: TGTGCCTGGAACCGACAGGGTCAGACCTATAATTCACCCCTCCACTTT; CDR3: CAWNRQGQTYNSPLHF
V: TRBV7-9; D: -; J: TRBJ1-1; size: few; DNA: TGTGCCAGCAGCTACACTGCGGGACTTTTT; CDR3: CASSYTAGLF
V: TRBV30; D: -; J: TRBJ1-1; size: -; DNA: TGTGCCTGGGGGGGGAAATTGGGGGACGACACTGAAGCTTTCTTT; CDR3: CAWGGKLGDDTEAFF
V: TRBV5-1; D: -; J: TRBJ2-5; size: -; DNA: TGCGCCAGCAGCACACAGCAGCAAGAGACCCAGTACTTC; CDR3: CASSTQQQETQYF
V: TRBV15; D: -; J: TRBJ2-1; size: -; DNA: TGTGCCACCAGCAGAGATGAACCTGGAAGGAGAAGCTCCTACAATGAGCAGTTCTTC; CDR3: CATSRDEPGRRSSYNEQFF
V: TRBV4-1; D: TRBD2; J: TRBJ2-7; size: -; DNA: TGCGCCAGCAGCCAAGATCGTGGGACTAGCGGGATCGAGCAGTACTTC; CDR3: CASSQDRGTSGIEQYF
V: TRBV6-1; D: -; J: TRBJ2-1; size: -; DNA: TGTGCCAGCACCGAACGTGGGCAGAAACGCAATGAGCAGTTCTTC; CDR3: CASTERGQKRNEQFF
V: TRBV5-4; D: TRBD1; J: TRBJ2-7; size: -; DNA: TGTGCCAGCAGCTACGATCAGGGGGCAAATTTCTACGAGCAGTACTTC; CDR3: CASSYDQGANFYEQYF
V: TRBV5-5; D: TRBD1; J: TRBJ2-5; size: -; DNA: TGTGCCAGCAGCTTTGGCAACACAGGGGGAGAGACCCAGTACTTC; CDR3: CASSFGNTGGETQYF
V: TRBV5-4; D: TRBD2; J: TRBJ2-5; size: -; DNA: TGTGCCAGCAGCCCGCCGGGACTAGGGGGGGAGACCCAGTACTTC; CDR3: CASSPPGLGGETQYF
V: TRBV2; D: -; J: TRBJ2-1; size: -; DNA: TGTGCCAGCAGTGAAGACGAGGAGCAGTTCTTC; CDR3: CASSEDEEQFF
V: TRBV9; D: -; J: TRBJ2-1; size: -; DNA: TGTGCCAGCAGCGCCCCTCCCGGGGAGAACAATGAGCAGTTCTTC; CDR3: CASSAPPGENNEQFF
V: TRBV6-1; D: -; J: TRBJ2-1; size: -; DNA: TGTGCCAGCAGTGAATTCGGCTTAGCCCGGCAGTTCTTC; CDR3: CASSEFGLARQFF
V: TRBV7-9; D: TRBD1; J: TRBJ2-7; size: -; DNA: TGTGCCAGCAGCTTAGGCGGACAGGGTTATTACGAGCAGTACTTC; CDR3: CASSLGGQGYYEQYF
V: TRBV27; D: -; J: TRBJ2-7; size: -; DNA: TGTGCCAGCAGTTCCCCTGACAGATACGAGCAGTACTTC; CDR3: CASSSPDRYEQYF
V: TRBV7-3; D: -; J: TRBJ2-1; size: -; DNA: TGTGCCAGCAGCTCGGGGTCCCATGAGCAGTTCTTC; CDR3: CASSSGSHEQFF